This TCR beta chain derives from a study of blood T cell repertoires in COVID-19. Across the whole study: The samples span acute and convalescent COVID-19 from the United States, Italy and Spain. Sources were T cells, B-cell-depleted T cells, or PBMCs; the material itself was cDNA or gDNA.

Trimming left V 1 base short and J 10 bases short, with 10 bases between. The germline V gene encodes CDR1 SGHDN and CDR2 FVKESK. This CDR3 region has 12 residues. In the study's own analysis: Reference gene primer amplification gave nucleated cell count estimates. Sequenced by immunoSEQ multiplex PCR; TCRdb stores in-frame clones only, minus some. That table furnishes V, J and clone size, whereas the DNA furnished D and trimming. The sample shows roughly 280,000 clones, roughly nine tenths of them seen only once. This sequence joins TRBV14 and TRBJ1-1, with D possibly matching TRBD1 (6 bases). The sample consisted of peripheral blood. The clonotype originates from a man aged 40-50 years with active or convalescent COVID-19. For the CDR3, the DNA is TGTGCCAGCAGCCAAGTGACAGGTGGAGCTTTCTTT. As protein: CASSQVTGGAFF. Full variable domain (rest looked up from reference TRBV14 and TRBJ1-1): EAGVTQFPSHSVIEKGQTVTLRCDPISGHDNLYWYRRVMGKEIKFLLHFVKESKQDESGMPNNRFLAERTGGTYSTLKVQPAELEDSGVYFCASSQVTGGAFFGQGTRLTVV.